The 31 T cell receptor beta chains below come from one sample, sequenced in a study of blood T cells in healthy people across ages. A J-beta primer mix and a sample-barcoded 5' primer were used in a second PCR of about 7 to 12 cycles. TCRdb re-derived calls from the 5' RACE reads in MiXCR, one entry per CDR3 protein. The sample consists of some 780,000 distinct CDR3 sequences, roughly 50% of them appearing once. What was sequenced was blood. The receptor set was obtained from a man aged 40-50 years in good health.

This chain connects TRBV7-3 to TRBJ2-3; D gene uncertain. V lost 3 bases, J lost 4 bases, and 8 bases lay in between. The germline V gene encodes CDR1 SGHTA and CDR2 FQGTGA. This CDR3 spans 13 amino acids. The CDR3 here is CASSLSSADTQYF. CDR3 nucleotide sequence: TGTGCCAGCAGCTTGAGTTCGGCAGATACGCAGTATTTT.

A few counts support this clonotype. The V gene is TRBV6-4, the J gene TRBJ2-1; 7 positions agree with TRBD1. Matching the DNA end better, TRBJ2-7 makes the J call doubtful. CDR1 is MRHNA and CDR2 is SNTAGT in the germline V gene. This CDR3 has 15 amino acids. The chain's CDR3 is CASSDDEGAGNEQYF. For the CDR3, the DNA is TGTGCCAGCAGTGACGATGAGGGGGCCGGAAATGAGCAGTACTTC.

CDR3 loop: CASSASLGYGYTF. The CDR3 DNA reads TGTGCCAGCAGCGCCAGCCTGGGCTATGGCTACACCTTC. This chain joins TRBV7-2 and TRBJ1-2; D is unresolved. V lost 5 bases to trimming and J lost 4 bases, with 11 bases between them. The length of the CDR3 is 13 residues. CDR1 is SGHTA, CDR2 FQGNSA, per germline.

CDR3 coding DNA: TGTGCCAGCGAGGCGTACGGCAATGAGCAGTTCTTC. It codes for CASEAYGNEQFF. The chain joins TRBV6-5 to TRBJ2-1; D remains unclear. V shed 8 bases and J shed 6 bases, with 11 bases lying between them. The CDR3 consists of 12 residues. The germline gives CDR1 MNHEY, CDR2 SVGAGI.

This clonotype has just a few counts. The chain joins TRBV5-6 to TRBJ1-1; D unclear. This CDR3 region has 13 residues. Trimming removed 5 bases at V and 5 bases at J, with 13 bases between. In germline, CDR1 is SGHDT, CDR2 YYEEEE. The CDR3 bases are TGTGCCAGCAGACCCTTCCAACTAACTGAAGCTTTCTTT. It encodes CASRPFQLTEAFF. Using reference TRBV5-6 and TRBJ1-1 for the parts outside the CDR3, the full variable domain is DAGVTQSPTHLIKTRGQQVTLRCSPKSGHDTVSWYQQALGQGPQFIFQYYEEEERQRGNFPDRFSGHQFPNYSSELNVNALLLGDSALYLCASRPFQLTEAFFGQGTRLTVV.

The chain carries TRBV4-3 and TRBJ2-3; TRBD2 matches 13 bases. This CDR3 has 16 residues. In germline, CDR1 is LGHNA, CDR2 YSLEER. V dropped 3 bases and J dropped 3; count of bases not matched to a gene: 3. DNA for the CDR3: TGCGCCAGCAGCCAGGAGGGACTAGCGGGGACAGATACGCAGTATTTT. Its protein product is CASSQEGLAGTDTQYF.

In this sample, this clonotype turned up once. CDR3 loop: CASRTDREADGYTF. CDR3 sequence (DNA): TGTGCCAGCAGGACGGACAGGGAGGCGGATGGCTACACCTTC. The J gene is TRBJ1-2, the V gene TRBV25-1; 8 bases match TRBD1. This CDR3 region has 14 residues. CDR1 MGHDK and CDR2 SYGVNS come from the germline V gene. Trimming removed 6 bases from V and 6 bases from J; junction bases left unmatched: 9.

The chain couples TRBV27 to TRBJ2-7; D uncertain. The CDR3 is made up of 15 amino acids. V was cut by 3 bases and J by 0 bases, with 12 bases left in between. Germline CDR1 is MNHEY and CDR2 is SMNVEV (reference sequence). The CDR3 region has the DNA TGTGCCAGCAGTTTTAGGGCTACCTTCTCCTACGAGCAGTACTTC. Its protein is CASSFRATFSYEQYF.

The chain joins TRBV5-1 to TRBJ2-1, with unresolved D. From germline, CDR1 is SGHRS and CDR2 YFSETQ. The V end was cut by 4 bases, the J end by 5 bases, with 19 bases between. The CDR3 runs 16 residues. This CDR3 reads CASSIGPRGGHNEQFF. The CDR3 bases are TGCGCCAGCAGCATTGGACCGCGAGGTGGGCACAATGAGCAGTTCTTC.

This chain uses TRBV20-1 with TRBJ1-5; the D is unclear. The CDR3 totals 14 residues. Germline V gives CDR1 DFQATT, CDR2 SNEGSKA (reference sequence). V was pared by 3 bases and J by 5 bases, with 14 bases between. The CDR3 nucleotides read TGCAGTGCTAGGGGTGACGGGAGGTATCAGCCCCAGCATTTT. Translated, it gives CSARGDGRYQPQHF.

This chain connects TRBV6-2 or TRBV6-3 to TRBJ2-3; tentatively, D is TRBD1 (6 bases). V was clipped by 2 bases and J by 4 bases, with 13 bases between them. This CDR3 is 15 amino acids long. Germline V gives CDR1 MNHEY, CDR2 SVGEGT. CDR3 residues: CASSYHIQGPDTQYF. In DNA, the CDR3 is TGTGCCAGCAGTTACCACATACAGGGCCCAGATACGCAGTATTTT.

The chain uses TRBV6-2 or TRBV6-3 and TRBJ1-1; a possible D gene is TRBD1 (5 bases). The germline V and J ends were trimmed by 4 bases and 1 base, with 13 bases remaining between them. Germline V gene sequence: CDR1 MNHEY, CDR2 SVGEGT. The CDR3 consists of 15 residues. CDR3 sequence reads: CASSSQGRENTEAFF. CDR3 nucleotide sequence: TGTGCCAGCAGTTCTCAGGGCCGGGAGAACACTGAAGCTTTCTTT.

The chain carries TRBV4-3 and TRBJ2-1; D could derive from TRBD1 or TRBD2 (5 bases each). The CDR3 has 16 residues. V lost 0 bases to trimming and J lost 6 bases, with 15 bases between them. Germline CDR1 is LGHNA and CDR2 is YSLEER. The CDR3 sequence: CASSQDIAWGSNEQFF. CDR3 sequence (DNA): TGCGCCAGCAGCCAAGATATTGCCTGGGGGAGCAATGAGCAGTTCTTC.

This chain joins TRBV7-2 and TRBJ2-7; the match to TRBD2 covers 12 bases. V was clipped by 0 bases and J by 3 bases; unmatched bases: 3. Germline V gene sequence: CDR1 SGHTA, CDR2 FQGNSA. CDR3 length equals 16 residues. The chain's CDR3 is CASSLALAGGVYEQYF. The CDR3 DNA reads TGTGCCAGCAGCTTAGCGCTAGCGGGAGGGGTCTACGAGCAGTACTTC.

This chain connects TRBV7-9 to TRBJ2-3, with TRBD2 identical over 7 bases. This CDR3 has 15 amino acids. J lost 11 bases, V lost 1 base, and 12 bases had no gene match. Germline V CDR1 and CDR2: SEHNR, FQNEAQ (reference sequence). CDR3 loop: CASSLGLAATAGQYF. The CDR3 bases are TGTGCCAGCAGCTTAGGTCTAGCGGCCACGGCGGGGCAGTATTTT.

The chain links TRBV12-3 or TRBV12-4 to TRBJ2-3; no clear D. The CDR3 consists of 13 residues. V gave up 3 bases and J gave up 6 bases, with 10 bases separating them. For the CDR3, the DNA is TGTGCCAGCAGTTTCGACGGGCGTGATACGCAGTATTTT. Residues: CASSFDGRDTQYF.

The chain recombines TRBV12-3 or TRBV12-4 with TRBJ2-7; 9 bases align to TRBD2. The V segment lost 4 bases and the J segment 5 bases; nucleotides outside the gene matches: 3. This CDR3 is 13 amino acids long. The CDR3 reads CASSSGLANEQYF. CDR3 nucleotides: TGTGCCAGCAGTTCTGGACTAGCGAACGAGCAGTACTTC.

This clonotype showed up just a few times. The chain uses TRBV24-1 and TRBJ2-3; TRBD2 is a possible D gene (5 bases). Trimming cost V 2 bases and J 1 base, with 12 bases left between them. This CDR3 has 16 residues. Germline CDR1 and CDR2: KGHDR and SFDVKD. The CDR3 bases are TGTGCCACCAGTGATTCGAGGGCTATACGCACAGATACGCAGTATTTT. Amino acids: CATSDSRAIRTDTQYF.

The V and J genes are TRBV5-1 and TRBJ2-3; D perhaps matches TRBD2 (5 bases). Germline CDR1 reads SGHRS; CDR2 reads YFSETQ. V dropped 2 bases and J dropped 5 bases, with 9 bases sitting between them. CDR3 size: 13 residues. The CDR3 DNA reads TGCGCCAGCAGCTTAATCGAGGGAGATACGCAGTATTTT. This codes for CASSLIEGDTQYF.

This clonotype came up a few times. The CDR3 DNA follows: TGTGCCAGCACCACCTTCTATGGGACTCCTTCCTACGAGCAGTACTTC. Translating gives CASTTFYGTPSYEQYF. This chain uses TRBV28 with TRBJ2-7; TRBD2 might be the D (6 bases). The germline V gene encodes CDR1 MDHEN and CDR2 SYDVKM. V shed 7 bases and J shed 1 base, with 20 bases lying between them. The CDR3 length is 16 residues.

The chain recombines TRBV20-1 with TRBJ2-1; TRBD2 matches 8 bases. Germline V gene lookup returns CDR1 DFQATT and CDR2 SNEGSKA (reference sequence). The CDR3 covers 14 residues. The trim removed 2 bases at V and 9 bases at J, leaving 9 bases unmatched. CDR3: CSARLAGLGVEQFF. In DNA form, the CDR3 reads TGCAGTGCTAGACTTGCGGGACTAGGGGTTGAGCAGTTCTTC.

This clonotype was seen just once. V is TRBV3-1 and J is TRBJ2-5; either TRBD1 or TRBD2 may fit D (5 bases each). Matching the DNA end better, TRBJ2-1 makes the J call doubtful. Germline values: CDR1 LGHDT, CDR2 YNNKEL (reference sequence). The CDR3 loop spans 15 amino acids. CDR3 DNA sequence: TGTGCCAGCAGCCAGCAAGTCGGGACCCAAGAGACCCAGTTCTTC. Its protein is CASSQQVGTQETQFF.

V usage is TRBV12-3 or TRBV12-4 and J usage is TRBJ1-2; TRBD1 might be the D (6 bases). The CDR3 runs 15 residues. V was cut by 2 bases and J by 4 bases, with 14 bases left in between. The CDR3 region is CASSLRGDAPYGYTF. In DNA, the CDR3 is TGTGCCAGCAGTTTAAGGGGGGACGCTCCCTATGGCTACACCTTC.

V gene TRBV4-2 combines with J gene TRBJ2-5; D gene uncertain. The length of the CDR3 is 16 residues. Germline loops: CDR1 LGHNA, CDR2 YNFKEQ. V was pared by 0 bases and J by 1 base, with 12 bases between. The CDR3 bases are TGTGCCAGCAGCCAAGATCCTCGGCCCTCCCAAGAGACCCAGTACTTC. It is translated as CASSQDPRPSQETQYF.

The CDR3 loop is CSVHDSSEQYF. In nucleotides, the CDR3 is TGCAGCGTTCATGACTCTTCCGAGCAGTACTTC. The chain joins TRBV29-1 to TRBJ2-5; no definite D call. The J call may not be correct, given that the DNA end is closer to TRBJ2-7. This CDR3 comprises 11 residues. Germline CDR1 reads SQVTM; CDR2 reads ANQGSEA.

In this sample, this clonotype turned up a few times. J is TRBJ2-3 and V is TRBV7-8, with TRBD2 identical over 9 bases. This CDR3 spans 15 amino acids. In germline, CDR1 is SGHVS, CDR2 FQNEAQ. J lost 5 bases, V lost 5 bases, and 8 bases had no gene match. CDR3 DNA: TGTGCCAGCAGCCCTCAGCTAGCGGGGATAGATACGCAGTATTTT. Encoded protein: CASSPQLAGIDTQYF.

A few counts support this clonotype. The gene calls are TRBV20-1 and TRBJ2-7; 7 bases agree with TRBD2. The germline CDR1 and CDR2 sequences are DFQATT and SNEGSKA (reference sequence). The CDR3 extends over 11 amino acids. V lost 3 bases and J lost 4; bases outside the gene matches: 0. CDR3 residues: CSASGRYEQYF. The CDR3 DNA sequence: TGCAGTGCTAGCGGGAGGTACGAGCAGTACTTC.

In DNA form, the CDR3 reads TGTGCCAGCACGGCTTCTGGAGGTGGGAGGGACAGAGGAAACTATGGCTACACCTTC. This translates into CASTASGGGRDRGNYGYTF. The chain recombines TRBV12-3 or TRBV12-4 with TRBJ1-2, with 7 bases lining up with TRBD1. V dropped 7 bases and J dropped 2; count of bases not matched to a gene: 22. The CDR3 consists of 19 residues.

This clonotype was counted ten times or more. V usage is TRBV20-1 and J usage is TRBJ1-4; maybe TRBD1 (6 bases). Germline V gene sequence: CDR1 DFQATT, CDR2 SNEGSKA (reference sequence). With 2 bases removed from V and 6 bases from J, the gap between germline ends came to 10 bases. The CDR3 is made up of 13 amino acids. The CDR3 sequence: CSARLTGHEKLFF. The DNA of the CDR3 is TGCAGTGCTAGACTGACAGGACATGAAAAACTGTTTTTT.

This clonotype was seen only a few times. J is TRBJ2-5 and V is TRBV12-3 or TRBV12-4; possible D gene TRBD2, 6 bases. The CDR3 loop spans 13 amino acids. V lost 7 bases and J lost 9, with 18 bases in between. CDR3 residues: CASTSSEFVAQYF. The CDR3 region has the DNA TGTGCCAGCACCTCTAGCGAGTTCGTAGCCCAGTACTTC.

This chain connects TRBV20-1 to TRBJ2-3; 8 nucleotides match TRBD2. V was pared by 0 bases and J by 4 bases, with 18 bases of the junction left unmatched. Germline CDR1 DFQATT, CDR2 SNEGSKA (reference sequence). The CDR3 has 19 residues. In nucleotides, the CDR3 is TGCAGTGCTAGAGATTCAGCGGGAGTAAACGTGCCGAGACCAGATACGCAGTATTTT. Translated: CSARDSAGVNVPRPDTQYF.